The table lists the clone carrying this T cell receptor beta chain with a few counts. Expressed TCRB transcripts were sequenced after all isolated RNA was converted to cDNA. Produced via immunoSEQ multiplex PCR; TCRdb's table is partial and in-frame only. The sample has nearly 250,000 clones, over 12% seen once. The data derive from a study of beta chain features in type 1 diabetes. The CDR3 covers 17 residues. V lost 2 bases and J 6 bases, leaving 24 bases between the germline ends. Germline CDR1 reads SGHRS; CDR2 reads YFSETQ. The V and J genes are TRBV5-1 and TRBJ2-7, with D tentatively TRBD1 (9 bases). The specimen was naive CD4+ T cells from blood. The TCR was taken from a woman aged 40 to 55 in good health. The CDR3 nucleotides are TGCGCCAGCAGCTTAGGTGGAGGGGGACAGGGACTAGTCGAGCAGTACTTC. Protein: CASSLGGGGQGLVEQYF.